This note documents a single T cell receptor beta chain sequence. This receptor's antigen is unknown. Base qualities are not provided; no much larger clone lies one nucleotide away. The germline ends are 15 bases apart after V is trimmed by 4 bases and J by 7 bases. The germline V gene (reference sequence) provides CDR1 SGHNT and CDR2 YYREEE. The CDR3 sequence holds 14 residues, the cysteine and phenylalanine included. The read is trimmed to its CDR3 DNA, 42 bases read in frame from base 1. This record belongs to a study of T cell repertoires in cytomegalovirus infection (dated by TCRdb to about 2019). As for the study more broadly: The peptide stimulations were aimed at well-studied HLA-B-restricted epitopes as well as recently identified HLA-C-restricted CMV epitopes, whose presentation resists viral immunomodulation. Donor HLA type was relevant to the analysis, because carriage of CMV infection together with the matching HLA type was indicated by public TCR beta signatures. Broad study findings and their caveats: In both this cohort and an independent cohort of some 380 donors, the cumulative frequency of public TCR beta family members distinguished carriers of CMV infection plus the relevant HLA type. The ex vivo response was dominated by HLA-C-restricted CMV-specific TCR beta clonotypes, which also provided the single most frequent clonotype in two of eight donors.

The label giving this sample's treatment or condition can be read as: in vitro stimulation with specific CMV peptide epitopes to enrich CMV-specific T cells. This sample was sequenced with an Illumina HiSeq 1500. Using fastp at Q25 and MiXCR, TCRdb reprocessed the public reads and kept productive beta chains. Every CDR3 protein is listed once, alongside the most common genes and DNA of its rows. Counted in this sample were 310,000 or so distinct CDR3 sequences; around 25% of them appeared once. Roughly 13% of the sample belongs to the ten largest clones. The TCR originated in a human donor in good health (CMV status not recorded). Some clones in this sample may be carry-over from other donors' samples. The sequenced sample was cultured PBMCs, obtained from culture after CMV antigen stimulation. In this chain, TRBV5-4 is recombined with TRBJ2-1; too little of a D gene remains to name it. CDR3 protein: CASSVNPLANEQFF. The DNA sequence follows: TGTGCCAGCAGCGTCAACCCCCTGGCGAATGAGCAGTTCTTC.